This TCR beta chain was sequenced for a study of CD8+ T cells in alopecia areata. Study background: Tofacitinib therapy took 6 to 18 months; 6 months off drug came after.

RNA extraction and reverse transcription yielded cDNA as sequencing template. Assay used: immunoSEQ multiplex PCR; TCRdb lists only in-frame clones, some missing. The sample yields 110,000 to 150,000 clones, 51% seen once. The table lists this clone with a few counts. The study team obtained lesional scalp punch biopsies and peripheral blood from alopecia areata patients. From PBMCs, CD4+ and CD8+ T cells were sorted. In germline, CDR1 is GTSNPN, CDR2 SVGIG (reference sequence). This CDR3 spans 14 amino acids. V was pared by 0 bases and J by 8 bases, with 13 bases between. This TCR was sampled from a human donor with alopecia areata. The sequencing used CD4+ T cells sorted from blood, collected at week 0. This chain joins TRBV30 and TRBJ1-4, with D possibly being TRBD1 (5 bases). The CDR3 DNA sequence: TGTGCCTGGAGTGTCGGGCAGGGCTACGAAAAACTGTTTTTT. Protein product: CAWSVGQGYEKLFF.